Listed here are 5 T cell receptor beta chains from one sample, sequenced in a study of T-cell memory formation after mild COVID-19. A single record per CDR3 protein comes from TCRdb applying MiXCR to the 5' RACE reads. The data show about 180,000 distinct CDR3 sequences, with approximately 16% seen just once and 2% to 2.5% held by the top ten. Sample: PBMCs or a T cell subset sorted from them (not recorded which). The receptors here all came from an adult woman who had mild COVID-19 (a few samples of this study predate the infection). Cell type and time point are not known.

V gene TRBV2 combines with J gene TRBJ1-2; D is unclear. This CDR3 spans 12 amino acids. Between the trimmed V and J ends, which lost 4 bases and 13 bases, there was a span of 16 bases. Germline loops: CDR1 SNHLY, CDR2 FYNNEI. Written as DNA, the CDR3 is TGTGCCAGCAGTGGACAAGGTCGCGCTCCCACCTTC. Protein: CASSGQGRAPTF.

CDR3: CASSLESGRTGGYTF. Here the CDR3 DNA reads TGTGCCAGCAGTTTAGAATCGGGCCGGACGGGGGGCTACACCTTC. This chain uses TRBV27 with TRBJ1-2; D call uncertain. CDR3 length: 15 amino acids. V shed 2 bases and J shed 8 bases, with 18 bases lying between them. Germline values: CDR1 MNHEY, CDR2 SMNVEV (reference sequence).

This clonotype was counted a few times. This chain uses TRBV5-8 with TRBJ1-1; possible D gene TRBD1, 5 bases. CDR3 length: 12 residues. Trimming took 9 bases from V and 8 from J, leaving 17 bases between them. CDR1 SGHTS and CDR2 YDEGEE come from the germline V gene. In DNA form, the CDR3 reads TGTGCCAACGCGGGACGGGCCTACGAAGCTTTCTTT. Encoded protein: CANAGRAYEAFF.

The rearrangement joins TRBV7-2 to TRBJ1-4; the D gene is possibly TRBD1 (6 bases). Germline lookup yields CDR1 SGHTA and CDR2 FQGNSA. Trimming removed 4 bases from V and 1 base from J, with 7 bases in between. There are 14 residues in the CDR3. CDR3 amino acids: CASSSGQTNEKLFF. The CDR3 region has the DNA TGTGCCAGCAGCTCGGGACAAACTAATGAAAAACTGTTTTTT.

The V and J genes are TRBV30 and TRBJ2-7; D is uncertain. V was shortened by 0 bases and J by 3 bases, with 12 bases between the two germline ends. The germline gives CDR1 GTSNPN, CDR2 SVGIG (reference sequence). The CDR3 is 14 residues long. The CDR3 here is CAWSVSRTVYEQYF. The DNA for the CDR3 is TGTGCCTGGAGTGTATCCCGGACGGTCTACGAGCAGTACTTC.